The sequence of this T cell receptor beta chain was determined in a study of T cells in women clearing cervical HPV infection. Study-level information: Controls gave blood once infection was undetectable; cases at lesion identification.

The assay was immunoSEQ multiplex PCR, and TCRdb's table has in-frame clones only and misses some. This listing includes some 20,000 clones. V dropped 5 bases and J dropped 2; count of bases not matched to a gene: 11. From germline, CDR1 is DFQATT and CDR2 SNEGSKA (reference sequence). The CDR3 has 17 residues. Concerning this clone itself: The CDR3 is cut off 3 residues early in the read; its end comes from the germline J gene.

Dot-blot hybridization genotyped cervical HPV amplified with MY09/MY11 PCR. The J gene is TRBJ2-7, the V gene TRBV20-1; TRBD2 aligns across 14 bases. The specimen sequenced was blood buffy coat. This receptor was taken from a woman aged 18 to 75 with a cervical HPV16 infection that either progressed to CIN3+ or cleared (not recorded which). The CDR3 loop reads CSAFRGLAGGPPYEQYF. CDR3 bases read: TGCAGTGCTTTCCGCGGACTAGCGGGGGGACCGCCCTACGAG.